Listed below are T cell receptor beta chains from one sample, sequenced in a study of sequential checkpoint blockade in melanoma. Only in-frame clones appear in the TCRdb table, and some are missing; sequencing was by immunoSEQ multiplex PCR. Here the sample spans approximately 4,000 clones, approximately 25% being singletons. Sample: tumor tissue (inferred from file names), taken from a patient given nivolumab and ipilimumab in sequence. The source is a human donor with melanoma. The CDR3 runs from the conserved cysteine through the conserved F or W. D genes are given only for firm matches. Some rows mark clone size as missing; the rest say once, few, many or name a class of expanded clone.

j_call d_call v_call clone_size cdr3_nt cdr3_aa
TRBJ2-3 TRBD2 TRBV11-3 many TGTGCCAGCAGCTTGGCGGCTAGCGGGAGCACAGATACGCAGTATTTT CASSLAASGSTDTQYF
TRBJ2-5 TRBD2 TRBV18 NA TGTGCCAGCTCCCACCGGGGAGGGAAAGAGACCCAGTACTTC CASSHRGGKETQYF
TRBJ2-5 NA TRBV11-3 many TGTGCCAGCAGCTTAGGTTCCGGGGATGGGGAGACCCAGTACTTC CASSLGSGDGETQYF
TRBJ1-1 NA TRBV19 few TGTGCCTGCAAGGACCGTTCTAGGACTTTCTTT CACKDRSRTFF
TRBJ2-1 NA TRBV25-1 NA TGTGCCAGCAGTAGGGGGCTAGCGGACAATGAGCAGTTCTTC CASSRGLADNEQFF
TRBJ2-5 TRBD1 TRBV18 NA TGTGCCAGCTCACCAGGACAGGCGGAGACCCAGTACTTC CASSPGQAETQYF
TRBJ2-3 TRBD2 TRBV18 few TGTGCCAGCTCCAAGGAGACTAGCGGGCTCTTCACAGATACGCAGTATTTT CASSKETSGLFTDTQYF
TRBJ2-7 NA TRBV7-2 few TGTGCCAGCAGCTTCACACAGGGCCACGAGCAGTACTTC CASSFTQGHEQYF
TRBJ2-5 NA TRBV11-3 few TGTGCTAGCAGCTTAGTAGGGTTACAAGAGACCCAGTACTTC CASSLVGLQETQYF
TRBJ2-5 NA TRBV11-3 NA TGTGCCAGCAGCCACTTCGTCGGAGGGGAAGAGACCCAGTACTTC CASSHFVGGEETQYF
TRBJ1-5 NA TRBV15 once TGTGCCACCAGCAGAGATCGGATAAATCAGCCCCAGCATTTT CATSRDRINQPQHF
TRBJ2-7 TRBD2 TRBV14 NA TGTGCCAGCAGCCAAGATTACGGGAGGGGGCAGTACTTC CASSQDYGRGQYF
TRBJ2-5 TRBD1 TRBV29-1 NA TGCAGCGTTGGACGGGACAGGAGGGAGACCCAGTACTTC CSVGRDRRETQYF
TRBJ2-7 TRBD2 TRBV30 few TGTGCCTGGAGTGTACTAGGGGAGGGAATTTACTTC CAWSVLGEGIYF
TRBJ1-1 TRBD1 TRBV11-3 medium-sized TGTGCCAGCAGCTTTAGGACAGGGGCAACGAACACTGAAGCTTTCTTT CASSFRTGATNTEAFF
TRBJ2-1 NA TRBV4-1 many TGCGCCAGCAGCCAAGAAAGGAGACATCTGGGTGAGCAGTTCTTC CASSQERRHLGEQFF
TRBJ2-5 NA TRBV28 NA TGTGCCAGCAGTTCGTCCCTCACAGAGACCCAGTACTTC CASSSSLTETQYF
TRBJ2-7 TRBD2 TRBV15 few TGTGCCACCAGCAGAGCTACCGGGACTAGTTCCCACGAGCAGTACTTC CATSRATGTSSHEQYF
TRBJ1-2 TRBD1 TRBV5-1 NA TGCGCCAGCAGCTCTGGACAGGGCAGTCATGGCTACACCTTC CASSSGQGSHGYTF
TRBJ1-5 TRBD1 TRBV19 NA TGTGCCAGTAGTAGGACAGGACCAAGCAATCAGCCCCAGCATTTT CASSRTGPSNQPQHF
TRBJ2-1 NA TRBV29-1 NA TGCAGCGTTGACGTGCGGGCGCGCTACAATGAGCAGTTCTTC CSVDVRARYNEQFF
TRBJ2-6 NA TRBV29-1 few TGCAGCGCCATTGATGCTGGGGCCAACGTCCTGACTTTC CSAIDAGANVLTF
TRBJ2-1 NA TRBV10-2 NA TGCGCCAGCAGTGGGTCGCTTATGGACAATGAGCAGTTCTTC CASSGSLMDNEQFF
TRBJ2-1 TRBD2 TRBV19 NA TGTGCCAGTAGTATAGTAGCGGGAGAGCTCAATGAGCAGTTCTTC CASSIVAGELNEQFF
TRBJ2-5 NA TRBV11-3 medium-sized TGTGCCAGCAGCTCGTATACAGGGCTCCAAGAGACCCAGTACTTC CASSSYTGLQETQYF
TRBJ2-7 TRBD2 TRBV11-3 few TGTGCCAGCAGCACCGGGACTAGCGGGATAGGAAACTACGAGCAGTACTTC CASSTGTSGIGNYEQYF
TRBJ2-2 NA TRBV7-4 NA TGTGCCAGCAGCTTAGGGAGGCCCGGGGAGCTGTTTTTT CASSLGRPGELFF
TRBJ2-6 TRBD1 TRBV11-3 NA TGTGCCAGCAGCTCCGGACAGGGGGCTCTGGGGGCCAACGTCCTGACTTTC CASSSGQGALGANVLTF
TRBJ1-1 NA TRBV6-8 few TGTGCCAGCAGTTACTCCCGAGATCTTAACACTGAAGCTTTCTTT CASSYSRDLNTEAFF
TRBJ2-7 TRBD1 TRBV9 many TGTGCCAGCACCCGGACAGGGGGAAGTTACGAGCAGTACTTC CASTRTGGSYEQYF
TRBJ2-2 NA TRBV7-6 NA TGTGCCAGCAGCCCTCTAGGGGGATTTGTTTTAACCACCGGGGAGCTGTTTTTT CASSPLGGFVLTTGELFF
TRBJ2-2 TRBD2 TRBV11-3 many TGTGCCAGCAGCTTGAAAACTAGCGGGAACACCGGGGAGCTGTTTTTT CASSLKTSGNTGELFF
TRBJ2-3 TRBD1 TRBV6-8 NA TGTGCCAGCAGTTACTCGGCAGGGGGAGCAGATACGCAGTATTTT CASSYSAGGADTQYF
TRBJ2-1 NA TRBV10-2 NA TGCGCCAGCAGTGTTTTACAGGGATCCTACAATGAGCAGTTCTTC CASSVLQGSYNEQFF
TRBJ1-1 NA TRBV15 few TGTGCCACCAGCAGAGATGCGTGGCCCACTGTGAACACTGAAGCTTTCTTT CATSRDAWPTVNTEAFF
TRBJ2-3 TRBD2 TRBV29-1 NA TGCAGCACCGGGGCGAGCGGGAGCATCGCAGATACGCAGTATTTT CSTGASGSIADTQYF
TRBJ2-1 NA TRBV12-5 NA TGTGCTAGTGGTTTGGGACTAGGGAACAATGAGCAGTTCTTC CASGLGLGNNEQFF
TRBJ1-2 NA TRBV11-3 medium-sized TGTGCCAGCAGCTTGGGGATTAACAGGGTTACCTCTGGCTACACCTTC CASSLGINRVTSGYTF
TRBJ1-1 TRBD1 TRBV11-3 many TGTGCCAGCACCTCCTCAGACAGGGCGGCCCCCTCGACTGAAGCTTTCTTT CASTSSDRAAPSTEAFF
TRBJ2-7 TRBD2 TRBV30 few TGTGCCTGGAGTATAGGCGGGAGTGGCTCCTACGAGCAGTACTTC CAWSIGGSGSYEQYF
TRBJ1-1 NA TRBV9 few TGTGCCAGCAGTGGCCCGGGGGGACGCACTGAAGCTTTCTTT CASSGPGGRTEAFF
TRBJ2-3 NA TRBV6-8 few TGTGCCAGCAGAAACCCCCTGGAAGGGGATACGCAGTATTTT CASRNPLEGDTQYF
TRBJ1-1 NA TRBV6-8 few TGTGCCAGCAGTTTCTCAGGGGCGAACACTGAAGCTTTCTTT CASSFSGANTEAFF
TRBJ1-1 TRBD1 TRBV11-3 medium-sized TGTGCCAGCAGACCGACAGGGGCGAACACTGAAGCTTTCTTT CASRPTGANTEAFF
TRBJ1-4 NA TRBV19 NA TGTGCCAGTAGTAAGGACAGTCGGGTTAATGAAAAACTGTTTTTT CASSKDSRVNEKLFF
TRBJ2-3 NA TRBV28 NA TGTGCCAGCAGTCCCGCCTTGCGGGCAGATACGCAGTATTTT CASSPALRADTQYF
TRBJ2-5 TRBD2 TRBV18 NA TGTGCCAGCTCACCACTAGCGGGAGGCCAAGAGACCCAGTACTTC CASSPLAGGQETQYF
TRBJ1-1 NA TRBV28 NA TGTGCCAGCATCTACAGAACAGGCGGTAGCACTGAAGCTTTCTTT CASIYRTGGSTEAFF
TRBJ2-7 NA TRBV4-1 NA TGCGCCAGCAGCCTCCGGGACCCGGGGGCCGAGCAGTACTTC CASSLRDPGAEQYF